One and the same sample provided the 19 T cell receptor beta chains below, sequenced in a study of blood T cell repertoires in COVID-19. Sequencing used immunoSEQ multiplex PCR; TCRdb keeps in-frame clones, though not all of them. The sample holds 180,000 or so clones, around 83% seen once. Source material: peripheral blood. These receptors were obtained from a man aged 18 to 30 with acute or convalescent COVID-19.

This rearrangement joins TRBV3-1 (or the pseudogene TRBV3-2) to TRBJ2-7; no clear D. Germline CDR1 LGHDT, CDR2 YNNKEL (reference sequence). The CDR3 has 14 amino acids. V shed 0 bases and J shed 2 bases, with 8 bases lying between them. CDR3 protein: CASSQENSPYEQYF. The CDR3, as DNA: TGTGCCAGCAGCCAAGAGAACAGCCCCTACGAGCAGTACTTC.

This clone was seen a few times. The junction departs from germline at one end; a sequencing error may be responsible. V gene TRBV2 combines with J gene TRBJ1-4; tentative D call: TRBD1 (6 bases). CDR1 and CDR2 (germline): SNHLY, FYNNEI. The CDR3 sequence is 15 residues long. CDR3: CASSPPDSEAERLFF. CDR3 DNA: TGTGCCAGCAGTCCACCGGACAGCGAAGCGGAAAGACTGTTTTTT.

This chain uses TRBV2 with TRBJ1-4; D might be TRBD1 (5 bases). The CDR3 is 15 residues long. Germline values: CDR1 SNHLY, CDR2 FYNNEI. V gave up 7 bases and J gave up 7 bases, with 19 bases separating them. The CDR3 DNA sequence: TGTGCCAGCATGGTCTTAACGGGGGTGTTTGAAAAACTGTTTTTT. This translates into CASMVLTGVFEKLFF. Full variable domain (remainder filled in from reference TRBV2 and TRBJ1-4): EPEVTQTPSHQVTQMGQEVILRCVPISNHLYFYWYRQILGQKVEFLVSFYNNEISEKSEIFDDQFSVERPDGSNFTLKIRSTKLEDSAMYFCASMVLTGVFEKLFFGSGTQLSVL.

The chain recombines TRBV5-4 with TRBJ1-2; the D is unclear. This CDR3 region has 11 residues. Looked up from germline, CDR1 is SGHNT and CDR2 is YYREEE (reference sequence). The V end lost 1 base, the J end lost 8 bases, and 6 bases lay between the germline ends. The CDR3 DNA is TGTGCCAGCAGCTTGAAATCGGGCTACACCTTC. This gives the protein CASSLKSGYTF.

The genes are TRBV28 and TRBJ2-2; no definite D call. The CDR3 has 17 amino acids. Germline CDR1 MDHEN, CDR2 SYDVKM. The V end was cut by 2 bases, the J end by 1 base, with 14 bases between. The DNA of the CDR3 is TGTGCCAGCAGTTTACGGTGGGCAGTGATGAACACCGGGGAGCTGTTTTTT. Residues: CASSLRWAVMNTGELFF.

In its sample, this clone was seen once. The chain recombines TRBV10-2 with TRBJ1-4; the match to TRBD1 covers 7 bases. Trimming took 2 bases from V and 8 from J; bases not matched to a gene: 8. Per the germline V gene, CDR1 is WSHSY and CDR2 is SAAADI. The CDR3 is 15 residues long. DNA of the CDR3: TGCGCCAGCAGTGAGGTTACCAGGGGGTCCGAAAAACTGTTTTTT. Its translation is CASSEVTRGSEKLFF.

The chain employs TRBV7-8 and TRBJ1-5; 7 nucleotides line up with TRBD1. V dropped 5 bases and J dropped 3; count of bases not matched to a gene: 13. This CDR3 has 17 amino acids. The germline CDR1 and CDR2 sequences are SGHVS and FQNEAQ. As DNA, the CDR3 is TGTGCCAGCAGCCCCCCTCCCCTGACAGGGATCAATCAGCCCCAGCATTTT. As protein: CASSPPPLTGINQPQHF. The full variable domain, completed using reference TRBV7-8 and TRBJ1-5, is GAGVSQSPRYKVAKRGQDVALRCDPISGHVSLFWYQQALGQGPEFLTYFQNEAQLDKSGLPSDRFFAERPEGSVSTLKIQRTQQEDSAVYLCASSPPPLTGINQPQHFGDGTRLSIL.

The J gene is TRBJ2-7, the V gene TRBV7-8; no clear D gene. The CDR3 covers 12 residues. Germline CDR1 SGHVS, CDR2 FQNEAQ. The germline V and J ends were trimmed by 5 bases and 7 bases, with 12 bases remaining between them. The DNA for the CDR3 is TGTGCCAGCAGCACTCTTATGCGGGAGCAGTACGTC. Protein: CASSTLMREQYV.

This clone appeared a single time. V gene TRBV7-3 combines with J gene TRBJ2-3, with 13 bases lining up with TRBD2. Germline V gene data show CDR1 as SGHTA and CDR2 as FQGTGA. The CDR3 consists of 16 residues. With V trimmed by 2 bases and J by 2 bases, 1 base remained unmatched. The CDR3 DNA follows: TGTGCCAGCAGCTTAGGGACTAGCGGGATCACAGATACGCAGTATTTT. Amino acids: CASSLGTSGITDTQYF.

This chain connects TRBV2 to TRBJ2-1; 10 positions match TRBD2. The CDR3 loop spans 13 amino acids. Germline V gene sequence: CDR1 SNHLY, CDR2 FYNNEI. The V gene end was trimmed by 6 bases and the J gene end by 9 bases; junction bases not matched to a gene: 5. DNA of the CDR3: TGTGCCAGCAGGAGCGGGGGGGATAGTGAGCAGTTCTTC. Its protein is CASRSGGDSEQFF.

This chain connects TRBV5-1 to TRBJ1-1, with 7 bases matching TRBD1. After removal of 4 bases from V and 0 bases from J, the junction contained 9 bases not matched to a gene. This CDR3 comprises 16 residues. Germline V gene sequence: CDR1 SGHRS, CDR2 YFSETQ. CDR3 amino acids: CASSQARGQLNTEAFF. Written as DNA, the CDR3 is TGCGCCAGCAGCCAGGCGAGGGGACAGTTGAACACTGAAGCTTTCTTT.

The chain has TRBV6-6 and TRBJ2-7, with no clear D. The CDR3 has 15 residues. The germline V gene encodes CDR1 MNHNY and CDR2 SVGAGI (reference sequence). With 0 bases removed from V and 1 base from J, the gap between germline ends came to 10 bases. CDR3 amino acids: CASSYSAAESYEQYF. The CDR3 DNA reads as TGTGCCAGCAGTTACTCGGCGGCGGAGTCCTACGAGCAGTACTTC.

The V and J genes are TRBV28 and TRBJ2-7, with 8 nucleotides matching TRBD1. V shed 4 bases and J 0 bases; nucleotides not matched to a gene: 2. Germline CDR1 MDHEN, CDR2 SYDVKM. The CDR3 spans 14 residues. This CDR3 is CASSSGQGSYEQYV. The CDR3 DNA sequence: TGTGCCAGCAGTTCCGGACAGGGCTCCTACGAGCAGTACGTC.

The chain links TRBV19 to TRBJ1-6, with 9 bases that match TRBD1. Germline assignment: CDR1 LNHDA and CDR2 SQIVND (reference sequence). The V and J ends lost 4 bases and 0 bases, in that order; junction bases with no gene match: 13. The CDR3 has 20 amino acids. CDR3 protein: CASSKLAGQGSASYNSPLHF. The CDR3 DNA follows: TGTGCCAGTAGTAAATTAGCCGGACAGGGGTCGGCCTCCTATAATTCACCCCTCCACTTT.

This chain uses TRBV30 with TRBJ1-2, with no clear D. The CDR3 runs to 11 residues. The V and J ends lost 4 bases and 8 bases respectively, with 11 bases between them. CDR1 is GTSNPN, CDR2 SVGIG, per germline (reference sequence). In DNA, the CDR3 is TGTGCCTGGATGGGCCCCGCGGGCTACACCTTC. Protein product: CAWMGPAGYTF.

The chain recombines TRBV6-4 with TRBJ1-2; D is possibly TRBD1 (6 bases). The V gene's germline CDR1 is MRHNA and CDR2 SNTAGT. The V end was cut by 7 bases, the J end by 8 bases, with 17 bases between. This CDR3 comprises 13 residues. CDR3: CASTVPGHFGYTF. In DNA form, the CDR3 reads TGTGCCAGCACCGTCCCGGGACATTTCGGCTACACCTTC.

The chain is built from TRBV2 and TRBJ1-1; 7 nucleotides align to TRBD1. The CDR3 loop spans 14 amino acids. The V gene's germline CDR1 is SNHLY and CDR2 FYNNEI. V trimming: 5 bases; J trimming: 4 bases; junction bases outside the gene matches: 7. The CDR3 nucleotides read TGTGCCAGCAGTACCACAGGGGTTGCCACTGAAGCTTTCTTT. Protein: CASSTTGVATEAFF.

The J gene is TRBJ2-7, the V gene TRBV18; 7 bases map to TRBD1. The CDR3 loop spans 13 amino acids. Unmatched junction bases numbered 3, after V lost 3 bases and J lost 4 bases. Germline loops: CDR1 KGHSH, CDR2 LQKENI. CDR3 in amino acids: CASSPGTAYEQYF. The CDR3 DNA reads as TGTGCCAGCTCACCCGGGACAGCGTACGAGCAGTACTTC.

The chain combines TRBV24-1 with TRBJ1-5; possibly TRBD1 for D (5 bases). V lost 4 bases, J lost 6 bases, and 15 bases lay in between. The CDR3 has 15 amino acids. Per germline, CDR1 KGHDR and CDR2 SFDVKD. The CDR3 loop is CATSDAGAGGQPQHF. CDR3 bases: TGTGCCACCAGTGACGCGGGAGCGGGGGGTCAGCCCCAGCATTTT.